This T cell receptor beta chain was captured in a study of blood T cell repertoires in COVID-19 (TCRdb year 2020). Background for the entire study: Collaborator samples came from the United States, Italy and Spain and covered acute and convalescent phases of COVID-19. The prospective study material was composed of cDNA or gDNA derived from T cells, B-cell-depleted T cells, or PBMCs. The dataset comprised deeply sampled blood TCRbeta repertoires from subjects exposed to, actively infected with, or recovered from COVID-19. The repertoires were released in a freely available public database intended as a resource for research on the immune response to SARS-CoV-2. The samples were drawn from the first 160 participants of the ongoing ImmuneRACE study and from 1,254 subjects provided by 6 global collaborators. A de-identified subject ID, COVID-19 status, age in years and sex were almost always included in the sample metadata. Where HLA class I and class II types were available, the types were taken from metadata supplied by the sample provider, not from assay-based typing. The investigation overall reported the following: Clinical and demographic metadata were provided uncurated, with the amount varying by source and participant.

Whole blood was collected in K2EDTA tubes by collaborating institutions according to the institutions' own protocols. Collaborator samples were shipped for TCRbeta analysis as frozen whole blood, isolated PBMCs, or DNA extracted from either sample type. For CDR1 and CDR2, the germline V gene lists MDHEN and SYDVKM. The CDR3 runs 15 amino acids, cysteine and phenylalanine included. Only the CDR3 part of the read is kept: 45 bases, read in frame from the first base. Ends trimmed: V by 6 bases, J by 5 bases; bases unmatched to a gene: 9. On this clone: It has no known antigen specificity. No per-base quality is available; no much larger clone lies one base away.

TCRbeta CDR3 regions were amplified from genomic DNA using the immunoSEQ Assay, a bias-controlled multiplex PCR. Turning to the authors' computational methods: The number of nucleated cells in each sample was estimated from the amplification of reference gene primers within the assay. To quantify the absolute abundance of each unique TCRbeta CDR3 rearrangement, sequence reads were collapsed and filtered. For each sample, productive Simpson clonality was calculated by taking the square root of Simpson's diversity index across productive rearrangements. TCRdb's version of the immuneACCESS table is confined to in-frame rearrangements and falls short of the full clone set. An unresolved V gene accounts for under half of the shortfall where checked; the remainder is of unknown origin. V and J calls and clone size are given by that table; D and trimming were obtained from the DNA. The sample table lists about 87,000 clones, more than 75% of them with a count of one. The top ten clonotypes cover 20% to 30% of the sample.

The sequenced sample was peripheral blood. Recombination connected TRBV28 to TRBJ2-7, with 11 junctional bases fitting TRBD1. This clonotype was obtained from a human donor in a cohort sampled during active COVID-19. The encoded CDR3 is CASSQGQGGINEQYF. At the DNA level, the sequence is TGTGCCAGCAGCCAGGGACAGGGGGGAATCAACGAGCAGTACTTC.